This T cell receptor (beta chain) came from a study of shared clonotypes between healthy human individuals. Between the trimmed V and J ends, which lost 5 bases and 6 bases, there was a span of 17 bases. CDR1 and CDR2 (germline): LGHNA, YSLEER. This CDR3 is 15 amino acids long. Genomic DNA belonging to each subset was distributed in equal measure over several immunoSEQ plates. This table comes from immunoSEQ multiplex PCR, and its TCRdb copy is limited to in-frame clones, with some not included. The sample lists approximately 2.5 million clones; around 94% were seen once. Sequenced material: naive CD4+ T cells sorted from blood. Documented subset: CD45RA+ positively selected. This clonotype originated in a man younger than 30 in good health. The V gene is TRBV4-3, the J gene TRBJ2-1; unclear D gene. The CDR3 DNA reads as TGCGCCAGCAGCGCTGGACCTGGCTTTGGCAATGAGCAGTTCTTC. Its translation: CASSAGPGFGNEQFF.